This entry is about one T cell receptor beta chain. This receptor's antigen is unknown. Per-base quality was not reported, and no clone a single base away is much larger than it. The sample is drawn from a study of a mutant IDH1 vaccine in newly diagnosed glioma (dated by TCRdb to the early 2020s). Describing the broader study: Of the 30 to 35 patients who were treated, about 62% were male and approximately 38% were female, and the mean age was about 40 years. Prior to enrollment, patients had been given standard therapy consisting of radiotherapy alone, temozolomide alone, or radiochemotherapy with temozolomide, with the combination given to most patients. Peripheral blood was collected at six visits: V03 (baseline), V05, V07, V10, V12 and V13. Longitudinal TCRB deep sequencing was performed for around 23 treated patients wherever samples were available for exploratory analyses.

The time point label of this sample denotes: baseline, week 1 (first vaccination visit). Explained via the paper, the treatment or condition label denotes: pre-vaccination baseline after standard-of-care therapy. Newly diagnosed WHO grade 3 or 4 IDH1-mutant astrocytomas showing loss of nuclear ATRX were present in the donors. The samples were drawn from NOA16, a multicentre, single-arm, open-label phase I trial in Germany that tested a mutant IDH1 peptide vaccine in humans for the first time. For immunogenicity testing, the blood drawn at visit V03 was used as the baseline sample. Genomic DNA for TCRB sequencing was extracted from EDTA blood using the DNeasy Blood and Tissue Kit. Here is what the overall study found, with its caveats: According to the authors, sample limitations meant that analyses of patient blood samples could not be reproduced. Changes in the top peripheral T cell clonotypes picked up by TCRB sequencing did not appear to be linked to pseudoprogression. PBMC samples for TCRB deep sequencing were selected based on availability. Immune responses induced by the vaccine were seen in approximately 93% of patients across multiple MHC alleles.

The CDR1 and CDR2 encoded by the germline V gene are SGHTA and FQGNSA. V was cut back by 5 bases and J by 12 bases, leaving a gap of 35 bases between them. From its cysteine to its phenylalanine, the CDR3 spans 19 amino acids. Only the CDR3 DNA stays, 57 bases, in frame from base 1. Library construction relied on the immunoSEQ multiplex PCR assay. Rearranged TCR beta chain sequences were amplified using the hsTCRB Kit according to the manufacturer's protocol. TCRB libraries were sequenced on an Illumina MiSeq. The study's processing was this. Demultiplexing, trimming and gene mapping were performed with the kit vendor's proprietary platform. TCRdb took over this immuneACCESS table, retaining in-frame rearrangements with V and J assigned. Such tables are incomplete; in checked studies, under half of the missing clones stem from an unresolved V gene, and the remainder is unexplained. D and trimming were read from the DNA, whereas the V and J calls and clone size are those reported in that table. In all, the sample holds roughly 86,000 clones, and over 75% of those were seen once. Clones ranked in the top ten supply 6% to 8% of the sample.

The chain links TRBV7-2 with TRBJ2-1; the D segment could be TRBD2, given 6 matching bases. The source is a man aged 35 to 55 with glioma. The sample here was PBMCs, taken from a glioma patient treated with radiotherapy, temozolomide or both. The CDR3 is CASSLKVGILAVGAFGQFF. The DNA reads TGTGCCAGCAGCCTCAAGGTAGGGATACTAGCAGTTGGTGCATTCGGGCAGTTCTTC.